The 18 T cell receptor beta chains in this list originate from one sample, sequenced in a study of blood T cell repertoires in COVID-19. Using immunoSEQ multiplex PCR, the repertoire was profiled, and TCRdb retains in-frame clones only, with some absent. Of roughly 400,000 clones detected, approximately 89% appear once; the ten largest clones hold about 2.5%. Sequencing used peripheral blood. These receptors originate from a woman aged 60-70 years with COVID-19, enrolled during active disease.

The chain uses TRBV9 and TRBJ1-2; 7 positions match TRBD1. Germline trimming cut 4 bases from V and 8 bases from J; bases unmatched to any gene: 8. Germline V gene data show CDR1 as SGDLS and CDR2 as YYNGEE. The length of the CDR3 is 13 residues. CDR3 DNA sequence: TGTGCCAGCAGCTTGGGACAGAGAGCAGGCTACACCTTC. Its translation is CASSLGQRAGYTF. The variable domain in full, completed from reference TRBV9 and TRBJ1-2, reads DSGVTQTPKHLITATGQRVTLRCSPRSGDLSVYWYQQSLDQGLQFLIQYYNGEERAKGNILERFSAQQFPDLHSELNLSSLELGDSALYFCASSLGQRAGYTFGSGTRLTVV.

The genes are TRBV6-2 or TRBV6-3 and TRBJ2-5, with TRBD2 as a possible D gene (6 bases). CDR1 is MNHEY and CDR2 is SVGEGT in the germline V gene. CDR3 length: 13 residues. V dropped 4 bases and J dropped 6 bases, with 12 bases sitting between them. The CDR3 loop reads CASSSPTRQTQYF. CDR3 DNA: TGTGCCAGCAGTTCCCCGACTAGACAGACCCAGTACTTC.

The chain employs TRBV30 and TRBJ1-1, with D hard to call. The germline gives CDR1 GTSNPN, CDR2 SVGIG (reference sequence). Deletions cut 0 bases from V and 4 bases from J, with 15 bases between. The CDR3 consists of 15 residues. DNA of the CDR3: TGTGCCTGGAGTGTACTGGGCGGGCTCGTCACTGAAGCTTTCTTT. Encoded protein: CAWSVLGGLVTEAFF.

With respect to this clone: This CDR3 is also generated by other DNA sequences in the sample. This rearrangement joins TRBV5-1 to TRBJ2-7; maybe TRBD1 (5 bases). The CDR3 spans 13 residues. Per the germline V gene, CDR1 is SGHRS and CDR2 is YFSETQ. Trimming took off 0 bases at V and 5 bases at J, with 9 bases between the two ends. Here the CDR3 DNA reads TGCGCCAGCAGCTTGGGGCAGGGTAACGAGCAGTACTTC. Translating it yields CASSLGQGNEQYF.

The gene calls are TRBV6-6 and TRBJ1-2; the match to TRBD1 covers 8 bases. Germline values: CDR1 MNHNY, CDR2 SVGAGI (reference sequence). Losses at the gene ends were 5 bases for V and 4 bases for J; bases not matched to a gene: 18. The CDR3 runs to 18 residues. The CDR3 sequence: CASSPIDRGPPHSYGYTF. CDR3 nucleotide sequence: TGTGCCAGCAGTCCCATCGACAGGGGACCTCCTCATAGCTATGGCTACACCTTC.

In DNA form, the CDR3 reads TGCAGCGTTGAATCGCGGGGGGGCCCTGATACGCAGTATTTT. Translating it yields CSVESRGGPDTQYF. This chain uses TRBV29-1 with TRBJ2-3, with TRBD2 matching 9 bases. With V trimmed by 2 bases and J by 6 bases, 6 bases remained unmatched. CDR3 length equals 14 residues. Germline V lookup: CDR1 SQVTM, CDR2 ANQGSEA.

The gene calls are TRBV4-2 and TRBJ2-7; D perhaps matches TRBD2 (5 bases). The V gene's germline CDR1 is LGHNA and CDR2 YNFKEQ. CDR3 length: 13 residues. Trimming took off 3 bases at V and 5 bases at J, with 11 bases between the two ends. The CDR3 protein is CASSHGLSDEQYF. CDR3 DNA sequence: TGTGCCAGCAGCCATGGACTCTCAGACGAGCAGTACTTC.

Only one count was recorded for this clone. This sequence joins TRBV18 and TRBJ2-1; 8 nucleotides line up with TRBD2. V trimming: 3 bases; J trimming: 9 bases; junction bases outside the gene matches: 19. The CDR3 totals 18 residues. Germline V gene sequence: CDR1 KGHSH, CDR2 LQKENI. In DNA, the CDR3 is TGTGCCAGCTCACCTCACCCGGGTTCGGGACTAGGATTTGGTGAGCAGTTCTTC. Translation: CASSPHPGSGLGFGEQFF.

The chain uses TRBV5-6 and TRBJ1-1, with D hard to call. The CDR3 contains 14 residues. Germline V gene sequence: CDR1 SGHDT, CDR2 YYEEEE. Trimming pared 5 bases from V and 0 bases from J, leaving 11 bases between. CDR3 in DNA: TGTGCCAGCAGACCGGCGGGATTGAACACTGAAGCTTTCTTT. The encoded protein is CASRPAGLNTEAFF.

The chain is built from TRBV28 and TRBJ2-2; the D gene is possibly TRBD2 (6 bases). Per the germline V gene, CDR1 is MDHEN and CDR2 is SYDVKM. This CDR3 spans 15 amino acids. The V end lost 4 bases, the J end lost 2 bases, and 11 bases lay between the germline ends. CDR3 amino acids: CASSWGEANTGELFF. The CDR3 nucleotides read TGTGCCAGCAGTTGGGGGGAAGCCAACACCGGGGAGCTGTTTTTT.

The chain employs TRBV6-5 and TRBJ2-2, with 8 bases identical to TRBD2. The CDR3 extends over 14 amino acids. Per the germline V gene, CDR1 is MNHEY and CDR2 is SVGAGI. V trimming: 7 bases; J trimming: 3 bases; junction bases outside the gene matches: 4. CDR3 amino acids: CASTVRGDTGELFF. The DNA for the CDR3 is TGTGCCAGCACAGTGCGGGGGGACACCGGGGAGCTGTTTTTT.

This rearrangement joins TRBV21-1 to TRBJ1-2; the table's D call, TRBD1, was not checked against the DNA. TRBV21-1 is flagged as a pseudogene. The CDR3 has 15 amino acids. As DNA, the CDR3 is TGTGCCAGCAGCTTTGGGACAGGCCTTAACTATGGCTACACCTTC. This encodes CASSFGTGLNYGYTF.

This chain connects TRBV21-1 to TRBJ2-5; no DNA check was done on the table's D call, TRBD2. TRBV21-1 is annotated as a pseudogene. CDR3 length: 16 amino acids. DNA of the CDR3: TGTGCCAGCAGCAAAGCGGGACTAAGCGGGCAAGAGACCCAGTACTTC. It codes for CASSKAGLSGQETQYF.

The rearrangement joins TRBV5-1 to TRBJ2-1, with 10 bases identical to TRBD1. The V gene end was trimmed by 6 bases and the J gene end by 7 bases; junction bases not matched to a gene: 10. From germline, CDR1 is SGHRS and CDR2 YFSETQ. This CDR3 is built from 15 residues. The CDR3 DNA follows: TGCGCCAGCAACGGGAATCGGGACAGGGGTAATGAGCAGTTCTTC. Translation: CASNGNRDRGNEQFF.

The chain recombines TRBV2 with TRBJ1-3; D might be TRBD1 (5 bases). The germline V and J ends were trimmed by 6 bases and 0 bases, with 9 bases remaining between them. Germline lookup yields CDR1 SNHLY and CDR2 FYNNEI. The CDR3 runs 14 residues. CDR3 amino acids: CASRPDSSGNTIYF. DNA of the CDR3: TGTGCCAGCAGGCCCGACAGCTCTGGAAACACCATATATTTT.

The rearrangement links TRBV6-5 to TRBJ1-2; tentatively, D is TRBD1 (5 bases). V was pared by 3 bases and J by 4 bases, with 9 bases between. The CDR3 runs 13 residues. Germline CDR1 and CDR2: MNHEY and SVGAGI. In DNA, the CDR3 is TGTGCCAGCAGTTATAGCGGGACCTATGGCTACACCTTC. This encodes CASSYSGTYGYTF.

The CDR3 region has the DNA TGTGCCAGCTCACCCTCTACAGTGGCTCAGAACTATGGCTACACCTTC. It translates to CASSPSTVAQNYGYTF. This chain uses TRBV18 with TRBJ1-2; D not resolved. Germline V gene lookup returns CDR1 KGHSH and CDR2 LQKENI. Deletions cut 3 bases from V and 2 bases from J, with 16 bases between. This CDR3 is built from 16 residues.

This chain links TRBV5-1 with TRBJ1-6, with 8 bases matching TRBD1. The CDR3 has 15 residues. Looked up from germline, CDR1 is SGHRS and CDR2 is YFSETQ. V was clipped by 4 bases and J by 6 bases; unmatched bases: 6. The CDR3 DNA sequence: TGCGCCAGCAGCAAAGGGACAGGCCCTAATTCACCCCTCCACTTT. Its translation: CASSKGTGPNSPLHF.